The clone carrying this T cell receptor (beta chain) was counted once. The antigen remains undetermined. Germline V CDR1 and CDR2: MDHEN, SYDVKM. The V end lost 7 bases, the J end lost 3 bases, and 10 bases lay between the germline ends. The CDR3 spans 12 residues. This entry is derived from a study of T cell responses to AZD1222 COVID-19 vaccine. Clones were sequenced by immunoSEQ multiplex PCR, and TCRdb holds only the in-frame ones, with some missing. The sample contains 50,000 to 65,000 clones, about 86% of which appear only once. General observations from the study: The CD4 TCRs associated with vaccination extended across spike and predominated at 160-218 and 743-854. AZD1222 recipients seropositive at baseline numbered only six. Compared with day 0, the breadth and depth of the Spike-specific TCR repertoire rose significantly after two doses of AZD1222.

The sequencing used peripheral blood, collected 28 days after the second AZD1222 dose. V usage is TRBV28 and J usage is TRBJ2-7, with D uncertain. The TCR was taken from an adult who received the AZD1222 COVID-19 vaccine. The CDR3 DNA follows: TGTGCCAGCATGAGAGGCAGCTACGAGCAGTACTTC. Protein product: CASMRGSYEQYF.